This entry lists 31 T cell receptor beta chains sequenced from one sample in a study of beta chain features in type 1 diabetes. Study-wide results and caveats: There was a moderate but significant shortening of TCRB CDR3s in all four CD4+ subsets of Type 1 diabetes patients.

These receptors' antigens are unknown. cDNA synthesis used the whole RNA isolate, giving expressed TCRB sequences. Generated by immunoSEQ multiplex PCR, the TCRdb table keeps only in-frame clones and is missing some. The table includes 45,000 to 65,000 clones, around 53% detected once. The source material was Tregs from blood. The receptors were sampled from a woman aged 40 to 50 with type 1 diabetes.

The rearrangement uses TRBV18 and TRBJ2-5, with TRBD1 identical over 8 bases. Gene TRBJ2-7 matches the end of the DNA better, so the J call may be wrong. Germline CDR1 and CDR2: KGHSH and LQKENI. CDR3 length: 14 residues. CDR3 coding DNA: TGTGCCAGCTCACCGGACAGGGCTAGCCACGAGCAGTACTTC. It codes for CASSPDRASHEQYF.

This chain connects TRBV18 to TRBJ2-5, with D tentatively TRBD2 (6 bases). TRBJ2-7 explains the end of the DNA better; the J call may be wrong. The CDR3 is 16 residues long. Germline-derived CDR1 and CDR2 are KGHSH and LQKENI. The CDR3 DNA reads TGTGCCAGCTCACCAGTTTCAGGCAGTGGGGGAGGCGAGCAGTACTTC. As protein: CASSPVSGSGGGEQYF.

This clone was seen more than once but under ten times. The CDR3 DNA reads TGTGCCAGCAGCGCCGGGACAGGTTGGCAGCCCCAGCATTTT. Translated: CASSAGTGWQPQHF. The chain couples TRBV7-9 to TRBJ1-5; 8 bases line up with TRBD1. Germline CDR1 SEHNR, CDR2 FQNEAQ (reference sequence). Unmatched junction bases numbered 7, after V lost 5 bases and J lost 7 bases. CDR3 length equals 14 residues.

V and J are TRBV10-3 and TRBJ2-3; TRBD2 might be the D (5 bases). The CDR3 has 13 amino acids. Germline values: CDR1 ENHRY, CDR2 SYGVKD. V lost 5 bases, J lost 5 bases, and 11 bases lay in between. CDR3 residues: CAISLSEGDTQYF. The CDR3 DNA follows: TGTGCCATCAGTCTTTCCGAGGGAGATACGCAGTATTTT.

The chain links TRBV18 to TRBJ1-5, with TRBD1 matching 8 bases. Germline lookup yields CDR1 KGHSH and CDR2 LQKENI. CDR3 length: 15 amino acids. The V segment lost 2 bases and the J segment 6 bases; nucleotides outside the gene matches: 6. The CDR3 loop reads CASSPADRASQPQHF. CDR3 coding DNA: TGTGCCAGCTCACCAGCGGACAGGGCTAGTCAGCCCCAGCATTTT.

This chain uses TRBV7-3 with TRBJ2-6; 8 bases map to TRBD1. Looked up from germline, CDR1 is SGHTA and CDR2 is FQGTGA. Losses at the gene ends were 2 bases for V and 2 bases for J; bases not matched to a gene: 2. The CDR3 spans 16 residues. The CDR3 spells CASSLRGQAGANVLTF. The CDR3 bases are TGTGCCAGCAGCTTACGGGGACAGGCTGGGGCCAACGTCCTGACTTTC.

This clone came up a few times. CDR3 in amino acids: CASTTGTASTDTQYF. In nucleotides, the CDR3 is TGCGCCAGCACTACCGGGACAGCTAGCACAGATACGCAGTATTTT. The rearrangement uses TRBV23-1 and TRBJ2-3; 7 positions match TRBD1. TRBV23-1 is reported as an ORF; its role is uncertain. This CDR3 spans 15 amino acids. V was pared by 7 bases and J by 0 bases, with 7 bases of the junction left unmatched.

This chain connects TRBV30 to TRBJ2-5, with 8 nucleotides matching TRBD1. The CDR3 is 16 amino acids. CDR1 GTSNPN and CDR2 SVGIG come from the germline V gene (reference sequence). Trimming removed 3 bases from V and 5 bases from J; junction bases left unmatched: 14. The CDR3 region has the DNA TGTGCCTGGAGCGCCCTTGGACAGGGTGTCAGGGAGACCCAGTACTTC. Residues: CAWSALGQGVRETQYF.

J is TRBJ1-5 and V is TRBV29-1, with TRBD1 identical over 7 bases. This CDR3 has 15 residues. Germline V CDR1 and CDR2: SQVTM, ANQGSEA. V lost 6 bases, J lost 1 base, and 9 bases stayed unmatched. CDR3 coding DNA: TGCAGCGTCTCCATAGGGACAGACAGCAATCAGCCCCAGCATTTT. Translation: CSVSIGTDSNQPQHF.

The chain combines TRBV6-5 with TRBJ2-1; tentatively, D is TRBD1 (5 bases). This CDR3 region has 12 residues. CDR1 is MNHEY and CDR2 is SVGAGI in the germline V gene. Between the trimmed V and J ends, which lost 8 bases and 5 bases, there was a span of 10 bases. In DNA form, the CDR3 reads TGTGCCAGCGCCGACAGTAACAATGAGCAGTTCTTC. It codes for CASADSNNEQFF.

This clone was detected a few times. This chain links TRBV6-1 with TRBJ2-1, with D tentatively TRBD1 (6 bases). V was trimmed by 6 bases and J by 0 bases, leaving 12 bases between them. Germline loops: CDR1 MNHNS, CDR2 SASEGT. CDR3 length: 15 amino acids. The CDR3 sequence is CASSLLGGSYNEQFF. DNA of the CDR3: TGTGCCAGCAGCCTCCTAGGGGGCTCCTACAATGAGCAGTTCTTC.

The chain links TRBV5-6 to TRBJ2-1; 11 bases map to TRBD2. The germline V gene has CDR1 SGHDT and CDR2 YYEEEE. CDR3 length: 15 amino acids. The J segment lost 4 bases and the V segment lost 5 bases, leaving 5 bases of the junction unmatched. CDR3 bases: TGTGCCAGCAGTTATACTAGCGGGGGATACAATGAGCAGTTCTTC. Translated: CASSYTSGGYNEQFF.

The chain couples TRBV7-3 to TRBJ2-7; 9 bases align to TRBD2. Germline assignment: CDR1 SGHTA and CDR2 FQGTGA. V was pared by 4 bases and J by 2 bases, with 6 bases of the junction left unmatched. The length of the CDR3 is 15 residues. The CDR3 DNA reads TGTGCCAGCAGCTCCAGCGGGGGGCTTCCCTACGAGCAGTACTTC. This gives the protein CASSSSGGLPYEQYF.

Comment on this clone: Additional DNA sequences in this sample encode the identical CDR3. V gene TRBV7-2 combines with J gene TRBJ2-7; 8 positions match TRBD1. The germline V gene has CDR1 SGHTA and CDR2 FQGNSA. There are 13 residues in the CDR3. After removal of 5 bases from V and 7 bases from J, the junction contained 7 bases not matched to a gene. The CDR3 DNA reads TGTGCCAGCAGCCTCGGACAGGGACGGGAGCAGTACTTC. It yields the protein CASSLGQGREQYF.

The chain is built from TRBV7-2 and TRBJ1-2; 9 nucleotides align to TRBD1. CDR1 is SGHTA, CDR2 FQGNSA, per germline. The CDR3 spans 16 residues. The V gene end was trimmed by 5 bases and the J gene end by 8 bases; junction bases not matched to a gene: 15. In nucleotides, the CDR3 is TGTGCCAGCAGCCGTAAACCCGGGACAGGGATAGAAGGCTACACCTTC. Its protein product is CASSRKPGTGIEGYTF.

This clone was counted only a few times. The chain carries TRBV28 and TRBJ1-1; D gene ambiguous. The length of the CDR3 is 12 residues. The germline V gene encodes CDR1 MDHEN and CDR2 SYDVKM. V was pared by 8 bases and J by 1 base, with 8 bases between. CDR3 sequence: CASRRENTEAFF. In DNA, the CDR3 is TGTGCCAGCCGTCGGGAGAACACTGAAGCTTTCTTT.

The J gene is TRBJ1-1, the V gene TRBV4-3, with D tentatively TRBD1 (6 bases). Per the germline V gene, CDR1 is LGHNA and CDR2 is YSLEER. Trimming took off 4 bases at V and 5 bases at J, with 17 bases between the two ends. This CDR3 region has 15 residues. As DNA, the CDR3 is TGCGCCAGCAGCCGCGATACAGGGAGAGGGACTGAAGCTTTCTTT. Its protein is CASSRDTGRGTEAFF.

This clone was picked up many times. The chain links TRBV30 to TRBJ1-5; D unresolved. Trimming removed 2 bases from V and 3 bases from J, with 14 bases in between. CDR1 is GTSNPN and CDR2 is SVGIG in the germline V gene (reference sequence). The CDR3 runs 15 residues. The CDR3 sequence: CAWSPIQQLNQPQHF. In DNA, the CDR3 is TGTGCCTGGAGTCCAATTCAACAGCTCAATCAGCCCCAGCATTTT.

This chain joins TRBV27 and TRBJ1-2, with 8 positions matching TRBD1. The CDR3 runs 13 residues. The germline V gene has CDR1 MNHEY and CDR2 SMNVEV (reference sequence). The junction had 2 bases not matched to a gene; V was cut back by 4 bases and J by 4 bases. The CDR3 loop reads CASSSDRAYGYTF. Here the CDR3 DNA reads TGTGCCAGCAGTTCGGACAGGGCCTATGGCTACACCTTC.

The chain joins TRBV5-4 to TRBJ1-6; TRBD1 matches at 8 bases. Germline values: CDR1 SGHNT, CDR2 YYREEE (reference sequence). V lost 4 bases to trimming and J lost 7 bases; unmatched junction nucleotides: 4. This CDR3 has 14 amino acids. The CDR3 DNA reads as TGTGCCAGCAGCACGGGACAGGAGAATTCACCCCTCCACTTT. Translation: CASSTGQENSPLHF.

The CDR3 protein is CASSQSVGDYNEQFF. The CDR3 bases are TGTGCCAGCAGTCAATCGGTCGGGGACTACAATGAGCAGTTCTTC. V is TRBV7-2 and J is TRBJ2-1; tentatively, D is TRBD2 (5 bases). This CDR3 contains 15 residues. Germline lookup yields CDR1 SGHTA and CDR2 FQGNSA. The V end lost 6 bases, the J end lost 3 bases, and 15 bases lay between the germline ends.

The chain couples TRBV7-9 to TRBJ2-7, with 13 bases matching TRBD2. The CDR3 covers 16 residues. Germline assignment: CDR1 SEHNR and CDR2 FQNEAQ (reference sequence). With 5 bases clipped from V and 3 bases from J, the junction kept 7 bases outside the gene matches. CDR3 DNA: TGTGCCAGCAGCGGGGGACTAGCGGGAAGCATCTACGAGCAGTACTTC. Protein sequence: CASSGGLAGSIYEQYF.

The rearrangement uses TRBV29-1 and TRBJ2-5; a possible D gene is TRBD1 (6 bases). Trimming shortened V by 5 bases and J by 2 bases, and 9 bases separated the two germline ends. This CDR3 has 12 residues. CDR1 SQVTM and CDR2 ANQGSEA come from the germline V gene. The CDR3 region has the DNA TGCAGCGTTCGGACAGAGCAAGAGACCCAGTACTTC. This encodes CSVRTEQETQYF.

This clone was counted between two and nine times. The gene calls are TRBV30 and TRBJ1-1; no clear D. CDR1 is GTSNPN and CDR2 is SVGIG in the germline V gene (reference sequence). The CDR3 is made up of 13 amino acids. V lost 0 bases and J lost 3, with 8 bases in between. CDR3 amino acids: CAWSVVRDTEAFF. In nucleotides, the CDR3 is TGTGCCTGGAGTGTAGTGAGGGACACTGAAGCTTTCTTT.

The chain employs TRBV7-2 and TRBJ1-5; D call uncertain. V was trimmed by 1 base and J by 7 bases, leaving 8 bases between them. Germline V gene sequence: CDR1 SGHTA, CDR2 FQGNSA. This CDR3 has 13 amino acids. CDR3 region: CASSLGIEQPQHF. The CDR3 DNA is TGTGCCAGCAGCTTAGGTATAGAGCAGCCCCAGCATTTT.

The chain employs TRBV5-6 and TRBJ2-1, with TRBD2 matching 9 bases. The CDR3 loop spans 16 amino acids. Unmatched junction bases numbered 3, after V lost 1 base and J lost 1 base. The germline CDR1 and CDR2 sequences are SGHDT and YYEEEE. CDR3 DNA sequence: TGTGCCAGCAGCTTGAGACTAGCGGTTTCCTACAATGAGCAGTTCTTC. It specifies CASSLRLAVSYNEQFF. Full variable domain (rest looked up from reference TRBV5-6 and TRBJ2-1): DAGVTQSPTHLIKTRGQQVTLRCSPKSGHDTVSWYQQALGQGPQFIFQYYEEEERQRGNFPDRFSGHQFPNYSSELNVNALLLGDSALYLCASSLRLAVSYNEQFFGPGTRLTVL.

The chain joins TRBV5-1 to TRBJ1-2, with no clear D. Germline lookup yields CDR1 SGHRS and CDR2 YFSETQ. V lost 6 bases to trimming and J lost 3 bases, with 18 bases between them. CDR3 length: 15 amino acids. CDR3 amino acids: CASTQSGGNDYGYTF. The CDR3 coding sequence is TGCGCCAGCACGCAGAGTGGAGGGAATGACTATGGCTACACCTTC.

CDR3 sequence: CASSLLGSAFSGRSREQFF. The DNA of the CDR3 is TGCGCCAGCAGCTTGCTAGGGTCGGCTTTTAGCGGGAGATCCAGGGAGCAGTTCTTC. The V gene is TRBV5-1, the J gene TRBJ2-1, with 9 positions matching TRBD2. CDR3 length: 19 amino acids. Losses at the gene ends were 1 base for V and 10 bases for J; bases not matched to a gene: 21. Per germline, CDR1 SGHRS and CDR2 YFSETQ. The full variable domain, completed using reference TRBV5-1 and TRBJ2-1, is KAGVTQTPRYLIKTRGQQVTLSCSPISGHRSVSWYQQTPGQGLQFLFEYFSETQRNKGNFPGRFSGRQFSNSRSEMNVSTLELGDSALYLCASSLLGSAFSGRSREQFFGPGTRLTVL.

The chain links TRBV29-1 to TRBJ2-2, with TRBD1 matching 8 bases. V shed 7 bases, J shed 5 bases, and the junction held 9 bases outside the gene matches. The germline CDR1 and CDR2 sequences are SQVTM and ANQGSEA. CDR3 size: 14 residues. The CDR3 spells CSGGDRGGTGELFF. Written as DNA, the CDR3 is TGCAGCGGGGGAGACAGGGGAGGTACCGGGGAGCTGTTTTTT.

This clone was detected once. The gene calls are TRBV7-2 and TRBJ1-2; D uncertain. CDR3 length: 14 amino acids. Trimming stripped 2 bases from V and 7 bases from J, with 14 bases between. CDR1 is SGHTA and CDR2 is FQGNSA in the germline V gene. The CDR3 DNA reads TGTGCCAGCAGCTTAACTTCCTTTGAGAGTGGCTACACCTTC. Protein sequence: CASSLTSFESGYTF.

The chain combines TRBV5-4 with TRBJ2-1; 10 nucleotides align to TRBD2. Unmatched junction bases numbered 11, after V lost 4 bases and J lost 7 bases. The CDR3 totals 16 residues. Germline CDR1 and CDR2: SGHNT and YYREEE (reference sequence). The CDR3 sequence is CASSPGGLAGVNEQFF. CDR3 in DNA: TGTGCCAGCAGCCCTGGGGGGCTAGCGGGAGTAAATGAGCAGTTCTTC.